The clone carrying this T cell receptor beta chain was seen many times. The target antigen is unknown. V was cut by 1 base and J by 8 bases, with 3 bases left in between. The CDR3 has 11 residues. Per the germline V gene, CDR1 is SGHVS and CDR2 is FQNEAQ. This sample stems from a study of metastatic and nonmetastatic thyroid tumors. Study at large: Across blood and tumor or nodule tissue, repertoires from malignant and benign thyroid patients were compared with one another. Study-wide points: Benign nodules reportedly had significantly lower TCR beta diversity than malignant thyroid tumors in blood and tumor.

In the original processing: It was from CDR3 differences across clinicopathological groups that a distant-metastasis classifier for papillary thyroid cancer was built. MiXCR was used by TCRdb to re-call the PCR reads. In this record, the V and J calls reflect TCRdb's handling and not the investigators' own analysis. Here the sample spans 20,000 to 25,000 clones, 12% being singletons. Among the patients, none had received any treatment before thyroid surgery. The material sequenced was blood. This TCR was recovered from a male donor with papillary thyroid cancer or a benign thyroid nodule (not recorded which). Some clones in this sample may be carry-over from other donors' samples. J is TRBJ2-1 and V is TRBV7-8; unclear D gene. As DNA, the CDR3 is TGTGCCAGCAGCTTAGTGTATGAGCAGTTCTTC. Translated, it gives CASSLVYEQFF.